The T cell receptor (beta chain) described here comes from a study of blood T cell repertoires in COVID-19. Study-wide background: Some COVID-19 samples were acute and others convalescent; all came from the United States, Italy and Spain. T cells, B-cell-depleted T cells, or PBMCs provided the cDNA or gDNA that served as material.

The repertoire was sequenced with immunoSEQ multiplex PCR; TCRdb's copy has only in-frame clones and lacks some. Among 150,000 to 200,000 clones listed, 89% were seen once. The V and J ends lost 7 bases and 4 bases, in that order; junction bases with no gene match: 12. The germline CDR1 and CDR2 sequences are MDHEN and SYDVKM. This CDR3 region has 15 residues. Participants were aged about 18 to 100 years from about 25 US areas. Donors of Cohort 3 who recovered were those that had two negative PCRs, clearance, or symptom resolution. The chain uses TRBV28 and TRBJ2-5, with 7 nucleotides matching TRBD1. This TCR was sampled from a woman in her late teens or twenties who had recovered from COVID-19. Sequenced input: PBMCs or T cells enriched from blood (not recorded which). CDR3 coding DNA: TGTGCCAGCATAGGACCAGGGGGTGAGGGAGAGACCCAGTACTTC. Its translation: CASIGPGGEGETQYF.